This T cell receptor beta chain comes out of a study of a mutant IDH1 vaccine in newly diagnosed glioma. On the study more broadly: Before enrollment, patients got radiotherapy alone, temozolomide alone, or mostly the combination.

The V gene's germline CDR1 is LNHNV and CDR2 YYDKDF (reference sequence). This CDR3 is built from 14 residues. Losses at the gene ends were 3 bases for V and 8 bases for J; bases not matched to a gene: 7. Broader study findings: Top-clonotype changes in peripheral T cells seemed unrelated to pseudoprogression.

Profiling relied on immunoSEQ multiplex PCR, and the TCRdb table lists in-frame clones only, not all of them. The repertoire holds around 52,000 clones, with around 90% as singletons. Time point noted: week 5, during vaccination. Mutant IDH1 20-mer peptide, at 300 ug, made up each vaccine dose, with topical imiquimod. As for this clone: Its antigen is not identified.

Source: PBMCs, taken from a glioma patient whose treatment included an IDH1 peptide vaccine. The TCR comes from a woman in her thirties or forties with glioma. This chain links TRBV15 with TRBJ2-1, with 7 bases aligning to TRBD1. The CDR3 DNA follows: TGTGCCACCAGCAGGACAGGGATTAGGGATGAGCAGTTCTTC. Amino acids: CATSRTGIRDEQFF.